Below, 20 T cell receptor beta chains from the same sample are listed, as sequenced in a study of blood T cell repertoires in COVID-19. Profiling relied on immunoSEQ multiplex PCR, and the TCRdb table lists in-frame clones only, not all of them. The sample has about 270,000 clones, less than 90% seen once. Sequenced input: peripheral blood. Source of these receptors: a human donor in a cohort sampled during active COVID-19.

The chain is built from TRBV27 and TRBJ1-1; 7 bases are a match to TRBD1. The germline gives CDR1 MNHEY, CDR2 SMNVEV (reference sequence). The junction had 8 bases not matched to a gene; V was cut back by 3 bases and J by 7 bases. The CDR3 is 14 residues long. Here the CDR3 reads CASSLGDYRGEAFF. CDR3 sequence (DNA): TGTGCCAGCAGTTTGGGGGATTACAGGGGTGAAGCTTTCTTT.

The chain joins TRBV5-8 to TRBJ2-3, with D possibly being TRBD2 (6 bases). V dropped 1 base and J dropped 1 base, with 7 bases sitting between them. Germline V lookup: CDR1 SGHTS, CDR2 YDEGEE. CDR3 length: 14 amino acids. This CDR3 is CASSLSSGTDTQYF. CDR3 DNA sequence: TGTGCCAGCAGCTTGTCTAGCGGCACAGATACGCAGTATTTT.

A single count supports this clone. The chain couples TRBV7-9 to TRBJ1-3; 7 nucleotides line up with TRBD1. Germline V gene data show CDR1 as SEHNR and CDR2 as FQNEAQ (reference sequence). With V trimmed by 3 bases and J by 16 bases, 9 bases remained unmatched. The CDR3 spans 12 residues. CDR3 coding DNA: TGTGCCAGCAGCTTTTCCGACAGGGATTCTTATTTT. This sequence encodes CASSFSDRDSYF.

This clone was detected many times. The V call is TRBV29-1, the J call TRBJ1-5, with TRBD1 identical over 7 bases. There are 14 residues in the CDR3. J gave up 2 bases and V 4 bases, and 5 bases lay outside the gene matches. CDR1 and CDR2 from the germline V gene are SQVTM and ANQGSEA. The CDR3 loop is CSVADRVGNQPQHF. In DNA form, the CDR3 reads TGCAGCGTTGCTGACAGGGTCGGCAATCAGCCCCAGCATTTT.

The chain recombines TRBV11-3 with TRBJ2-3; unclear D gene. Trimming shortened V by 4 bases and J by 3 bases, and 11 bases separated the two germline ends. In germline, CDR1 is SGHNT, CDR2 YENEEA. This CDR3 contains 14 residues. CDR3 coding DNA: TGTGCCAGCAGCTCAAACGGTCGAACAGATACGCAGTATTTT. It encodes CASSSNGRTDTQYF. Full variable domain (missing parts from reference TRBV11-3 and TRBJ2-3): EAGVVQSPRYKIIEKKQPVAFWCNPISGHNTLYWYLQNLGQGPELLIRYENEEAVDDSQLPKDRFSAERLKGVDSTLKIQPAELGDSAVYLCASSSNGRTDTQYFGPGTRLTVL.

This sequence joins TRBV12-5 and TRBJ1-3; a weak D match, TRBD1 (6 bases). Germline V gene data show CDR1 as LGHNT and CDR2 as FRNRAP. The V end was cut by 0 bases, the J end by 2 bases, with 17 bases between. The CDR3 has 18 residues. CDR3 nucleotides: TGTGCTAGTGGTTTGGTACTGTCTCGGACAGCGGCTGGAAACACCATATATTTT. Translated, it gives CASGLVLSRTAAGNTIYF.

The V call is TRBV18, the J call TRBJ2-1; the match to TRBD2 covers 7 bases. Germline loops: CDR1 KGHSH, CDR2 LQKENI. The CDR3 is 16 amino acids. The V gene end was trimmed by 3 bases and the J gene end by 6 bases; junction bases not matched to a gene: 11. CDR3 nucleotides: TGTGCCAGCTCACCCCGGGCGGGAGTGGGGTTCAATGAGCAGTTCTTC. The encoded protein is CASSPRAGVGFNEQFF.

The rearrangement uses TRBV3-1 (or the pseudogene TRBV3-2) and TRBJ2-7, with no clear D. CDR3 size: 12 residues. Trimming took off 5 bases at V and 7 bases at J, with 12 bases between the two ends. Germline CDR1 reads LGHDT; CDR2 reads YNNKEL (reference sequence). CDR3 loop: CASSDAGREQYF. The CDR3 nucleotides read TGTGCCAGCAGCGACGCCGGCAGGGAGCAGTACTTC.

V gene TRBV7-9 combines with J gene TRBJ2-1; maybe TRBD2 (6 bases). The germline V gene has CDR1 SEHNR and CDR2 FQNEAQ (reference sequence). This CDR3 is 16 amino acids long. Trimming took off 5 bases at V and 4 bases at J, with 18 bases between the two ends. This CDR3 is CASSPVGTALYNEQFF. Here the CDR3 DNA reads TGTGCCAGCAGCCCTGTGGGGACTGCCCTTTACAATGAGCAGTTCTTC.

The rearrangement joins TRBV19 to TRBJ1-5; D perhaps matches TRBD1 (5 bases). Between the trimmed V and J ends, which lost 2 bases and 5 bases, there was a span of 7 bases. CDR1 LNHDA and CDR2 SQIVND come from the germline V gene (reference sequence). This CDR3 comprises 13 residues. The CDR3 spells CASSIQGYQPQHF. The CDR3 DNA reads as TGTGCCAGTAGTATACAGGGATATCAGCCCCAGCATTTT.

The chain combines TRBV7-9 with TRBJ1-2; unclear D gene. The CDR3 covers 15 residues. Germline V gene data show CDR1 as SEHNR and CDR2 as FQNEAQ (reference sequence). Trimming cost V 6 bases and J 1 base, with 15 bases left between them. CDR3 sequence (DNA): TGTGCCAGCAGTGTTAAGGGCGGGGTTAACTATGGCTACACCTTC. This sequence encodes CASSVKGGVNYGYTF.

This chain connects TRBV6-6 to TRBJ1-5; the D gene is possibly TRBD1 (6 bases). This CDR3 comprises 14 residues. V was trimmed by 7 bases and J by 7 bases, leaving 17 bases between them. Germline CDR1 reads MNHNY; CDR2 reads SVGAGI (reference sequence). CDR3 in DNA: TGTGCCAGCACCCCTACAGGGTTGGGACAGCCCCAGCATTTT. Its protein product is CASTPTGLGQPQHF.

DNA of the CDR3: TGTGCCAGCAGCTTTTTAGACAGGGCCTACGAGCAGTACTTC. Amino acid sequence: CASSFLDRAYEQYF. This chain links TRBV5-6 with TRBJ2-7; 7 nucleotides agree with TRBD1. Trimming cost V 2 bases and J 2 bases; bases outside gene matches: 4. Germline V gene data show CDR1 as SGHDT and CDR2 as YYEEEE. CDR3 length: 14 amino acids.

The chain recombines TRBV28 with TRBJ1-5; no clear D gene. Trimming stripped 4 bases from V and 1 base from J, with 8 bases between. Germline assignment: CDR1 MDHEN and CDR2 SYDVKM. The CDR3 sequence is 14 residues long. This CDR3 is CASSSGGSNQPQHF. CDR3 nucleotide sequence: TGTGCCAGCAGTTCGGGAGGGAGCAATCAGCCCCAGCATTTT.

In DNA, the CDR3 is TGTGCCAGCAGTGAAGGGACAGGGAACACCGGGGAGCTGTTTTTT. Protein product: CASSEGTGNTGELFF. The chain uses TRBV25-1 and TRBJ2-2; 8 nucleotides match TRBD1. The CDR3 spans 15 residues. Germline V lookup: CDR1 MGHDK, CDR2 SYGVNS. V lost 2 bases to trimming and J lost 1 base; unmatched junction nucleotides: 0.

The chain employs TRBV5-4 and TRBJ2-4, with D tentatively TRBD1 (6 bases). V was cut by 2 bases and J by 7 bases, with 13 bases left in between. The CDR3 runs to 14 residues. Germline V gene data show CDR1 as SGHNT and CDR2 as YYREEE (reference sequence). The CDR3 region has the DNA TGTGCCAGCAGCTTAATGGGGGCAAGGAACATTCAGTACTTC. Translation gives CASSLMGARNIQYF.

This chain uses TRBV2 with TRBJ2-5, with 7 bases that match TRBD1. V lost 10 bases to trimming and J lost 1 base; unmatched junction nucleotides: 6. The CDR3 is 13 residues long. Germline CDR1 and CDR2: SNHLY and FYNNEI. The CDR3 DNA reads TGTGCCACCCGACAGGGTGCCCAAGAGACCCAGTACTTC. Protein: CATRQGAQETQYF.

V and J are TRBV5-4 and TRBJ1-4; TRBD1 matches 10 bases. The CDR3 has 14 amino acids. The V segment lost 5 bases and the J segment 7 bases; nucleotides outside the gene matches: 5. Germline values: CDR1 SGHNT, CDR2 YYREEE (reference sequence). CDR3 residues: CASSPDRGAEKLFF. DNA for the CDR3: TGTGCCAGCAGTCCGGACAGGGGGGCTGAAAAACTGTTTTTT.

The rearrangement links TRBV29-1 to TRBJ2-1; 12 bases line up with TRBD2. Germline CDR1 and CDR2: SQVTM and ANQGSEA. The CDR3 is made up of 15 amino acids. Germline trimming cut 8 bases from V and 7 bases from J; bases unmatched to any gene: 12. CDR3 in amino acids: CSHSLGGTSGNEQFF. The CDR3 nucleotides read TGCAGCCACTCCCTGGGGGGGACTAGCGGGAATGAGCAGTTCTTC.

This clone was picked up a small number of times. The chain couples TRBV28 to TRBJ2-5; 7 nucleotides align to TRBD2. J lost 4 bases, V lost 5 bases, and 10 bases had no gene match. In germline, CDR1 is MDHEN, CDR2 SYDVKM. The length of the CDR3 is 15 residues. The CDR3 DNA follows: TGTGCCAGCAGTCCCCGGGGCGGGAGCACAGAGACCCAGTACTTC. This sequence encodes CASSPRGGSTETQYF.